The 26 T cell receptor beta chains below were found in one sample sequenced in a study of regulatory T cells in long-lasting Graves disease. Stated time point: persistent/refractory GD, antithyroid drugs over 5 years with positive TRAb. Extracted RNA from PBMCs served as the source of the TCR library. Combining iRepertoire HTBI primers with Arm-PCR of CDR3 regions, the authors built TCR beta libraries. TCRdb independently ran MiXCR on the multiplex PCR reads; one entry per CDR3 protein. The sample lists roughly 450,000 distinct CDR3 sequences; 20% were seen once. The sample in question was peripheral blood mononuclear cells (PBMCs), obtained when the disease was refractory, from a patient treated with antithyroid drugs. The origin of the receptors is a female donor with Graves disease.

This clonotype was seen ten or more times. V gene TRBV15 combines with J gene TRBJ2-5; D gene unclear. This CDR3 spans 13 amino acids. Trimming stripped 3 bases from V and 3 bases from J, with 8 bases between. CDR1 is LNHNV, CDR2 YYDKDF, per germline (reference sequence). The CDR3 region has the DNA TGTGCCACCAGCAGGGGGTTGGAAGAGACCCAGTACTTC. Translating gives CATSRGLEETQYF. Supplemented by reference TRBV15 and TRBJ2-5, the full variable domain reads DAMVIQNPRYQVTQFGKPVTLSCSQTLNHNVMYWYQQKSSQAPKLLFHYYDKDFNNEADTPDNFQSRRPNTSFCFLDIRSPGLGDTAMYLCATSRGLEETQYFGPGTRLLVL.

This clonotype was found a few times. The chain uses TRBV6-1 and TRBJ2-1; no clear D. CDR3 length equals 12 residues. Trimming shortened V by 5 bases and J by 5 bases, and 7 bases separated the two germline ends. The germline gives CDR1 MNHNS, CDR2 SASEGT. CDR3 amino acids: CASSPDHNEQFF. As DNA, the CDR3 is TGTGCCAGCAGTCCGGACCACAATGAGCAGTTCTTC.

Points on this clonotype: Given a much more abundant clone one base away, this may be a read error. The CDR3 DNA is TGTGCCAGCGGCCCGGGACTGCTTTGGGGCTACACCTTC. The encoded protein is CASGPGLLWGYTF. This chain uses TRBV11-2 with TRBJ1-2, with D perhaps TRBD1 (5 bases). CDR1 is SGHAT and CDR2 is FQNNGV in the germline V gene. CDR3 length: 13 residues. V lost 8 bases to trimming and J lost 8 bases, with 18 bases between them.

This clonotype showed up just a few times. This likely comes from a read error, as the CDR3 has no conserved phenylalanine or tryptophan at its end. Here the CDR3 DNA reads TGTGCCAGCTCACCCCGGGACAAAGAGACCCAGTACCTC. Its translation is CASSPRDKETQYL. V is TRBV18 and J is TRBJ2-5, with D maybe TRBD1 (6 bases). Germline CDR1 reads KGHSH; CDR2 reads LQKENI. The V end lost 3 bases, the J end lost 3 bases, and 8 bases lay between the germline ends. The CDR3 spans 13 residues.

This clonotype was detected many times. The chain combines TRBV6-2 or TRBV6-3 with TRBJ2-7; possibly TRBD1 or TRBD2 for D (5 bases each). V was trimmed by 4 bases and J by 2 bases, leaving 15 bases between them. The V gene's germline CDR1 is MNHEY and CDR2 SVGEGT. The CDR3 length is 15 residues. The CDR3 DNA reads as TGTGCCAGCAGTTGGGGGTCAGAGGGAACCTACGAGCAGTACTTC. Encoded protein: CASSWGSEGTYEQYF.

This clonotype was observed at least ten times. V usage is TRBV7-6 and J usage is TRBJ2-7; D is perhaps TRBD1 or TRBD2 (5 bases each). Trimming removed 6 bases from V and 1 base from J, with 10 bases in between. This CDR3 region has 13 residues. Germline lookup yields CDR1 SGHVS and CDR2 FNYEAQ. The CDR3 protein is CASRGDGSYEQYF. The CDR3 bases are TGTGCCAGCAGGGGGGACGGTTCCTACGAGCAGTACTTC.

This clonotype was recorded only once. CDR3: CATSSAPIDRVRYF. CDR3 DNA: TGTGCCACCAGCAGCGCCCCTATCGACAGAGTGAGGTACTTC. V and J are TRBV15 and TRBJ2-5, with D maybe TRBD1 (5 bases). Per the germline V gene, CDR1 is LNHNV and CDR2 is YYDKDF (reference sequence). The V gene lost 3 bases and the J gene lost 13 bases, with 21 bases spanning the gap. The CDR3 sequence is 14 residues long. Full variable domain (rest looked up from reference TRBV15 and TRBJ2-5): DAMVIQNPRYQVTQFGKPVTLSCSQTLNHNVMYWYQQKSSQAPKLLFHYYDKDFNNEADTPDNFQSRRPNTSFCFLDIRSPGLGDTAMYLCATSSAPIDRVRYFGPGTRLLVL.

This clonotype was seen ten or more times. V usage is TRBV28 and J usage is TRBJ2-7, with D unresolved. Trimming pared 4 bases from V and 2 bases from J, leaving 3 bases between. The CDR3 totals 11 residues. The germline CDR1 and CDR2 sequences are MDHEN and SYDVKM. The CDR3 here is CASSSAYEQYF. The CDR3 region has the DNA TGTGCCAGCAGTTCCGCCTACGAGCAGTACTTC. The full variable domain, completed using reference TRBV28 and TRBJ2-7, is DVKVTQSSRYLVKRTGEKVFLECVQDMDHENMFWYRQDPGLGLRLIYFSYDVKMKEKGDIPEGYSVSREKKERFSLILESASTNQTSMYLCASSSAYEQYFGPGTRLTVT.

V and J are TRBV6-1 and TRBJ1-1; D perhaps matches TRBD1 (5 bases). Trimming removed 5 bases at V and 5 bases at J, with 18 bases between. Germline CDR1 and CDR2: MNHNS and SASEGT. The CDR3 runs 15 residues. CDR3 nucleotide sequence: TGTGCCAGCAGTAAAATGGTGGGGCGGGGGACTGAAGCTTTCTTT. As protein: CASSKMVGRGTEAFF.

The chain is built from TRBV5-1 and TRBJ1-4, with unresolved D. V dropped 4 bases and J dropped 2 bases, with 12 bases sitting between them. CDR1 and CDR2 (germline): SGHRS, YFSETQ. CDR3 size: 15 residues. DNA for the CDR3: TGCGCCAGCAGCGAGGAACCTCTGACTAATGAAAAACTGTTTTTT. Translation gives CASSEEPLTNEKLFF.

The V and J genes are TRBV6-1 and TRBJ2-2; a possible D gene is TRBD2 (6 bases). CDR1 MNHNS and CDR2 SASEGT come from the germline V gene. CDR3 length: 16 amino acids. CDR3 DNA sequence: TGTGCTACGAGACGGCGGGGACTCGCCGAAACCGGGGAGCTGTTTTTT. This gives the protein CATRRRGLAETGELFF.

This clonotype was observed a few times. The V call is TRBV9, the J call TRBJ2-2; TRBD2 matches at 7 bases. CDR1 and CDR2 from the germline V gene are SGDLS and YYNGEE. V was pared by 2 bases and J by 6 bases, with 7 bases of the junction left unmatched. The CDR3 length is 15 residues. The CDR3 DNA is TGTGCCAGCAGCGTCCGGGAGGATAATTCCGGGGAGCTGTTTTTT. Translation: CASSVREDNSGELFF.

The rearrangement uses TRBV20-1 and TRBJ2-7; 14 nucleotides match TRBD2. The CDR3 loop spans 16 amino acids. CDR1 is DFQATT, CDR2 SNEGSKA, per germline (reference sequence). Trimming at V came to 1 base and at J to 2 bases, leaving 4 bases not matched to a gene. The CDR3 here is CSARGLAGGPAYEQYF. Here the CDR3 DNA reads TGCAGTGCTAGAGGACTAGCGGGAGGGCCTGCCTACGAGCAGTACTTC.

This clonotype was observed many times. The chain joins TRBV12-3 or TRBV12-4 to TRBJ2-2; TRBD1 aligns across 10 bases. The CDR3 spans 15 residues. Trimming took 6 bases from V and 5 from J; bases not matched to a gene: 6. The CDR3 loop is CASSSGQGRTGELFF. DNA for the CDR3: TGTGCCAGCAGCTCGGGACAGGGGAGAACCGGGGAGCTGTTTTTT.

This clonotype has a count of ten or more. The CDR3 DNA follows: TGCAGCGCCTCGACAGGGGCAAACACCATATATTTT. This translates into CSASTGANTIYF. This chain links TRBV29-1 with TRBJ1-3; 8 positions match TRBD1. Looked up from germline, CDR1 is SQVTM and CDR2 is ANQGSEA. V shed 7 bases and J 6 bases; nucleotides not matched to a gene: 5. The CDR3 runs to 12 residues. Complete variable domain (other parts from reference TRBV29-1 and TRBJ1-3): SAVISQKPSRDICQRGTSLTIQCQVDSQVTMMFWYRQQPGQSLTLIATANQGSEATYESGFVIDKFPISRPNLTFSTLTVSNMSPEDSSIYLCSASTGANTIYFGEGSWLTVV.

This clonotype was recorded at least ten times. The V and J genes are TRBV7-2 and TRBJ2-5; the D gene could be TRBD1 or TRBD2 (6 bases each). This CDR3 region has 18 residues. CDR1 and CDR2 (germline): SGHTA, FQGNSA. Trimming removed 5 bases at V and 0 bases at J, with 22 bases between. CDR3 in amino acids: CASSQEGLGGRDQETQYF. For the CDR3, the DNA is TGTGCCAGCAGCCAAGAGGGGCTCGGGGGCCGTGACCAAGAGACCCAGTACTTC.

In the case of this clonotype: This may come from a read error, since a much larger clone is one base off. The chain carries TRBV28 and TRBJ2-5, with D perhaps matching TRBD2 (6 bases). Germline lookup yields CDR1 MDHEN and CDR2 SYDVKM. This CDR3 comprises 15 residues. The CDR3 region has the DNA TGTGCCAACAGTTTAGGGAGCGGGCTTCAAGAGACCCAGTACTTC. This translates into CANSLGSGLQETQYF.

For this clonotype: A much larger clone differs by one base, so this may be a read error. V gene TRBV6-1 combines with J gene TRBJ2-7, with D unresolved. Germline V CDR1 and CDR2: MNHNS, SASEGT. The CDR3 loop spans 15 amino acids. V lost 4 bases and J 2 bases, leaving 15 bases between the germline ends. The CDR3 sequence: CASSGCGHPTYEQYF. CDR3 nucleotide sequence: TGTGCCAGCAGTGGTTGCGGCCACCCAACCTACGAGCAGTACTTC.

With respect to this clonotype: Just one base apart from a much larger clone, this may be a read error. The rearrangement uses TRBV7-8 and TRBJ2-7; 7 bases are a match to TRBD2. CDR3 length equals 15 residues. In germline, CDR1 is SGHVS, CDR2 FQNEAQ. After removal of 5 bases from V and 5 bases from J, the junction contained 12 bases not matched to a gene. Here the CDR3 reads CASSPKGGLNHEQYF. In nucleotides, the CDR3 is TGTGCCAGCAGCCCAAAGGGAGGGTTGAACCACGAGCAGTACTTC.

The gene calls are TRBV6-4 and TRBJ2-7; 9 nucleotides match TRBD2. The CDR3 has 13 residues. Germline lookup yields CDR1 MRHNA and CDR2 SNTAGT. Trimming at V came to 5 bases and at J to 6 bases, leaving 5 bases not matched to a gene. This CDR3 is CASSKGLAGEQYF. Here the CDR3 DNA reads TGTGCCAGCAGTAAGGGACTAGCTGGCGAGCAGTACTTC.

This rearrangement joins TRBV3-1 to TRBJ1-5; D gene unclear. This CDR3 comprises 15 residues. V was pared by 0 bases and J by 0 bases, with 6 bases between. Germline V gene data show CDR1 as LGHDT and CDR2 as YNNKEL (reference sequence). The chain's CDR3 is CASSQDGYSNQPQHF. The CDR3 DNA reads as TGTGCCAGCAGCCAAGACGGATATAGCAATCAGCCCCAGCATTTT.

This sequence joins TRBV12-3 or TRBV12-4 and TRBJ2-1, with TRBD2 matching 14 bases. The CDR3 runs to 15 residues. With V trimmed by 8 bases and J by 8 bases, 8 bases remained unmatched. CDR3 protein: CASARGTSGSDEQFF. DNA for the CDR3: TGTGCCAGCGCACGAGGGACTAGCGGGAGTGATGAGCAGTTCTTC.

This clonotype has just a few counts. The CDR3 coding sequence is TGTGCCAGCAGCTTAGGACAGCCCGACTATGGCTACACCTTC. It specifies CASSLGQPDYGYTF. The V and J genes are TRBV7-9 and TRBJ1-2, with D tentatively TRBD1 (5 bases). Deletions cut 1 base from V and 3 bases from J, with 9 bases between. This CDR3 comprises 14 residues. Germline-derived CDR1 and CDR2 are SEHNR and FQNEAQ (reference sequence).

The rearrangement uses TRBV7-9 and TRBJ2-2; D is unclear. CDR1 is SEHNR and CDR2 is FQNEAQ in the germline V gene (reference sequence). V was cut by 4 bases and J by 0 bases, with 9 bases left in between. CDR3 length: 15 residues. The CDR3 spells CASSSQVTNTGELFF. Written as DNA, the CDR3 is TGTGCCAGCAGCTCTCAGGTTACGAACACCGGGGAGCTGTTTTTT.

The chain combines TRBV6-1 with TRBJ2-5, with TRBD2 as a possible D gene (5 bases). This CDR3 is built from 13 residues. Trimming stripped 7 bases from V and 5 bases from J, with 14 bases between. Germline CDR1 reads MNHNS; CDR2 reads SASEGT. The CDR3 DNA reads TGTGCCAGCACTGGCAGGCCGGGGGAGACCCAGTACTTC. Amino acids: CASTGRPGETQYF.

Here the CDR3 reads CASSMGRYRGETQYF. In DNA, the CDR3 is TGTGCCAGTAGTATGGGGAGATACCGGGGCGAGACCCAGTACTTC. The rearrangement links TRBV19 to TRBJ2-5; D may correspond to TRBD1 or TRBD2 (5 bases each). CDR3 length: 15 residues. V was trimmed by 3 bases and J by 5 bases, leaving 16 bases between them. Germline CDR1 LNHDA, CDR2 SQIVND (reference sequence). The full variable domain, in which reference TRBV19 and TRBJ2-5 provide the parts outside the CDR3, is DGGITQSPKYLFRKEGQNVTLSCEQNLNHDAMYWYRQDPGQGLRLIYYSQIVNDFQKGDIAEGYSVSREKKESFPLTVTSAQKNPTAFYLCASSMGRYRGETQYFGPGTRLLVL.